These 8 T cell receptor beta chains came from one sample sequenced in a study of T cell repertoires in cytomegalovirus infection. Their recognized antigens are unknown. Each CDR3 protein gets one entry after TCRdb re-called the reads with MiXCR. The table has around 300,000 distinct CDR3 sequences, 22% seen once. The sample in question was cultured PBMCs, obtained from culture after CMV antigen stimulation. These receptors came from a human donor in good health (CMV status not recorded). Some clones in this sample may be carry-over from other donors' samples.

This clonotype was counted many times. The CDR3 loop is CASSNPAGGPGDTQYF. The CDR3, as DNA: TGCGCCAGCAGCAACCCAGCGGGAGGGCCGGGAGATACGCAGTATTTT. The rearrangement uses TRBV5-1 and TRBJ2-3; 10 nucleotides agree with TRBD2. Trimming took 4 bases from V and 5 from J; bases not matched to a gene: 10. This CDR3 is built from 16 residues. Germline V CDR1 and CDR2: SGHRS, YFSETQ. The complete variable domain, with remaining parts taken from reference TRBV5-1 and TRBJ2-3, reads KAGVTQTPRYLIKTRGQQVTLSCSPISGHRSVSWYQQTPGQGLQFLFEYFSETQRNKGNFPGRFSGRQFSNSRSEMNVSTLELGDSALYLCASSNPAGGPGDTQYFGPGTRLTVL.

The chain combines TRBV7-8 with TRBJ2-7; a weak D match, TRBD1 (6 bases). The CDR3 is 18 amino acids. Trimming took off 1 base at V and 3 bases at J, with 22 bases between the two ends. Germline V gene sequence: CDR1 SGHVS, CDR2 FQNEAQ. The CDR3 sequence is CASSLDSSAGAVGYEQYV. The DNA of the CDR3 is TGTGCCAGCAGCTTAGATTCGTCAGCAGGGGCGGTTGGCTACGAGCAGTACGTC.

The chain employs TRBV7-9 and TRBJ1-1; D perhaps matches TRBD1 (5 bases). Trimming cost V 5 bases and J 4 bases, with 17 bases left between them. Looked up from germline, CDR1 is SEHNR and CDR2 is FQNEAQ (reference sequence). The CDR3 consists of 15 residues. CDR3 sequence: CASSPTLWQGTEAFF. CDR3 bases: TGTGCCAGCAGCCCGACGTTATGGCAGGGCACTGAAGCTTTCTTT.

This clonotype came up a few times. The chain couples TRBV6-6 to TRBJ1-3; D not resolved. Germline V lookup: CDR1 MNHNY, CDR2 SVGAGI (reference sequence). The CDR3 has 15 amino acids. Trimming took off 4 bases at V and 0 bases at J, with 10 bases between the two ends. DNA of the CDR3: TGTGCCAGCAGTTTCTTGACCAACTCTGGAAACACCATATATTTT. This encodes CASSFLTNSGNTIYF.

This clonotype was counted a few times. The rearrangement uses TRBV2 and TRBJ2-7; D remains ambiguous. In germline, CDR1 is SNHLY, CDR2 FYNNEI. Trimming left V 4 bases short and J 4 bases short, with 8 bases between. CDR3 size: 12 residues. CDR3 DNA: TGTGCCAGCAGTGGGGAAGGGTACGAGCAGTACGTC. It specifies CASSGEGYEQYV.

This clonotype was counted a few times. The rearrangement uses TRBV6-6 and TRBJ2-5; D is ambiguous. The CDR3 contains 12 residues. Trimming took off 6 bases at V and 5 bases at J, with 10 bases between the two ends. Germline V lookup: CDR1 MNHNY, CDR2 SVGAGI (reference sequence). CDR3 in amino acids: CASRLSRETQYF. Written as DNA, the CDR3 is TGTGCCAGCAGATTATCGCGGGAGACCCAGTACTTC.

This sequence joins TRBV9 and TRBJ2-3, with TRBD2 matching 9 bases. Trimming removed 5 bases from V and 6 bases from J; junction bases left unmatched: 10. This CDR3 has 15 residues. The germline V gene has CDR1 SGDLS and CDR2 YYNGEE. The CDR3 sequence is CASSIGGRVYDTQYF. DNA of the CDR3: TGTGCCAGCAGTATCGGCGGGAGGGTCTACGATACGCAGTATTTT.

The sample holds a few counts of this clonotype. This chain uses TRBV20-1 with TRBJ2-6; TRBD1 might be the D (6 bases). CDR1 and CDR2 (germline): DFQATT, SNEGSKA (reference sequence). The CDR3 has 15 residues. The V gene lost 5 bases and the J gene lost 0 bases, with 11 bases spanning the gap. The CDR3 sequence is CSAYTGYSGANVLTF. CDR3 coding DNA: TGCAGTGCTTACACAGGGTACTCTGGGGCCAACGTCCTGACTTTC.